This T cell receptor beta chain was obtained from a study of T cells in Graves' hyperthyroidism and ophthalmopathy. Across 18 months, stable Graves' hyperthyroidism was marked by no progression to ophthalmopathy. The germline gives CDR1 SNHLY, CDR2 FYNNEI. The CDR3 loop spans 15 amino acids. V trimming: 4 bases; J trimming: 3 bases; junction bases outside the gene matches: 8. TCR beta CDR3 regions were amplified from RNA transcripts. The HTBI primer set was used in a first-round RT-PCR of the TCR CDR3. Each CDR3 protein gets one entry after TCRdb re-called the multiplex PCR reads with MiXCR. The profile shows roughly 700,000 distinct CDR3 sequences, approximately 36% of them singletons. This clonotype was counted ten times or more.

V gene TRBV2 combines with J gene TRBJ2-7; 8 positions agree with TRBD2. This sequence originates from a woman in her thirties or forties with Graves' hyperthyroidism. Sequencing was carried out using blood. CDR3 region: CASSATSGRGYEQYF. Written as DNA, the CDR3 is TGTGCCAGCAGTGCAACTAGCGGAAGAGGCTACGAGCAGTACTTC.